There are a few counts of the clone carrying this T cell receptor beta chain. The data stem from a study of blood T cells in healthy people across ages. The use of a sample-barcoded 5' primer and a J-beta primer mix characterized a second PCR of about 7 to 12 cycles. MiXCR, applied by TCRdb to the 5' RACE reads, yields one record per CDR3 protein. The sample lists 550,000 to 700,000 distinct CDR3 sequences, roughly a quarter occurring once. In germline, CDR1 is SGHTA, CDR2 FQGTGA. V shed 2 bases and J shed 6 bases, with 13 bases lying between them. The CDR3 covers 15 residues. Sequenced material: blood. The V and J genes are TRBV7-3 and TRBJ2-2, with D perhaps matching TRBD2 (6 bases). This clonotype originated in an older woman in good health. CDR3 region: CASSLGGTSPGELFF. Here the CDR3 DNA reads TGTGCCAGCAGCTTAGGGGGGACGAGTCCCGGGGAGCTGTTTTTT. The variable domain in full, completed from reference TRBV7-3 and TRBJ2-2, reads GAGVSQTPSNKVTEKGKYVELRCDPISGHTALYWYRQSLGQGPEFLIYFQGTGAADDSGLPNDRFFAVRPEGSVSTLKIQRTERGDSAVYLCASSLGGTSPGELFFGEGSRLTVL.